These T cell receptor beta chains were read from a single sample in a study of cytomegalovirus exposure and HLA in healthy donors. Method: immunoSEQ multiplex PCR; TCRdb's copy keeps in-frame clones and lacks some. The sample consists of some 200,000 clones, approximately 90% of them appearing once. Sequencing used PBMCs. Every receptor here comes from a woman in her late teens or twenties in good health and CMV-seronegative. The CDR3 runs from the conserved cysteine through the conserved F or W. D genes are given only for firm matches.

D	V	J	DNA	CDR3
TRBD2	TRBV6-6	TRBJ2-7	TGTGCCAGCCGGATTGCTAGCGGGGGTACCTACGAGCAGTACTTC	CASRIASGGTYEQYF
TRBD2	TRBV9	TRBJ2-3	TGTGCCAGCAGCGTAAACGGGAGGCTGCAGTATTTT	CASSVNGRLQYF
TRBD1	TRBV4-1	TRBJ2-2	TGCGCCAGCAGTACACAGGGGAACACGAACACCGGGGAGCTGTTTTTT	CASSTQGNTNTGELFF
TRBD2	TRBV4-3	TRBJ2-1	TGCGCCAGCAGCCAAGACCTAGCGGCGTCCTACAATGAGCAGTTCTTC	CASSQDLAASYNEQFF
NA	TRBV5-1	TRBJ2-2	TGCGCCAGCAGCAGCCGCGGTGCCGGGGAGCTGTTTTTT	CASSSRGAGELFF
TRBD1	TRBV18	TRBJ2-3	TGTGCCAGTTGTGATCAGGGGGCGCGGACAGATACGCAGTATTTT	CASCDQGARTDTQYF
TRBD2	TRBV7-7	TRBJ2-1	TGTGCCAGCAGCTTAAATCATGGCGGGGGGGCCAATGAGCAGTTCTTC	CASSLNHGGGANEQFF
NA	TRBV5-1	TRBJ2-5	TGCGCCAGCACTGACACCCGCCAAGAGACCCAGTACTTC	CASTDTRQETQYF
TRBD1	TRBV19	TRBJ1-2	TGTGCCAGTAGTATAGGGGCGGGACAGGGGAATGGCTACACCTTC	CASSIGAGQGNGYTF
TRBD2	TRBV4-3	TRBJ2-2	TGCGCCAGCAGCCAAGGAGCGGGGGTGAACACCGGGGAGCTGTTTTTT	CASSQGAGVNTGELFF
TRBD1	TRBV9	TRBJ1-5	TGTGCCAGCAGCCCTGGACAGGACCCCCAGCCCCAGCATTTT	CASSPGQDPQPQHF
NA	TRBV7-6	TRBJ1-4	TGTGCCAGCAGCCACACGAAATTTGCAACTAATGAAAAACTGTTTTTT	CASSHTKFATNEKLFF
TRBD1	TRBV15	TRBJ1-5	TGTGCCACCAGCAGTCACGGACAGGCTCAGCCCCAGCATTTT	CATSSHGQAQPQHF